These T cell receptor beta chains were read from a single sample in a study of blood T cells in healthy people across ages. TCRdb used MiXCR to reprocess the 5' RACE reads, holding one entry per CDR3 protein. Among approximately 830,000 distinct CDR3 sequences listed, around 62% were seen once. Sequencing was done on a sample of blood. These receptors came from a man aged 30 to 39 in good health. Both conserved end residues are part of each CDR3. The order of the fields is V gene, D gene, clone size, J gene, CDR3 DNA, CDR3 protein. A D gene is named only where the DNA matches it firmly. Expanded clones get a size class; other rows say once, few or many, or leave the size out.

TRBV6-6	TRBD2	-	TRBJ2-5	TGTGCCAGCAGTCAACTAGCGGGGGTAGGAGAGACCCAGTACTTC	CASSQLAGVGETQYF
TRBV2	TRBD1	-	TRBJ2-1	TGTGCCAGCAGTGAATCTCCGGGACAGGGGGCCAATGAGCAGTTCTTC	CASSESPGQGANEQFF
TRBV7-2	TRBD2	few	TRBJ2-1	TGTGCCAGCAGTGATAGCGGGGTCCTCCACAATGAGCAGTTCTTC	CASSDSGVLHNEQFF
TRBV6-5	TRBD1	-	TRBJ1-1	TGTGCCAGCAGTAACGGACAGGCTCGAGCTTTCTTT	CASSNGQARAFF
TRBV12-3/TRBV12-4	TRBD1	few	TRBJ1-1	TGTGCCAGCAGTCTCACAGGGGGCAGGGACACTGAAGCTTTCTTT	CASSLTGGRDTEAFF
TRBV4-2	-	-	TRBJ1-1	TGTGCCAGCAGCCCCTCGGCTCCCAAAGCTTTCTTT	CASSPSAPKAFF
TRBV24-1	TRBD2	-	TRBJ2-2	TGTGCCACCAGTGATTTTGGTCTAGCGGGCGGCCGGAACACCGGGGAGCTGTTTTTT	CATSDFGLAGGRNTGELFF
TRBV12-3/TRBV12-4	-	-	TRBJ2-5	TGTGCCAGCAGTTTGCTGCCCAGGGAGCAAGAGACCCAGTACTTC	CASSLLPREQETQYF
TRBV3-1	TRBD1	-	TRBJ2-5	TGTGCCAGCAGCCAAGTTCCAGGGACAGGGGGCTTGATTGGTGAGACCCAGTACTTC	CASSQVPGTGGLIGETQYF
TRBV27	-	-	TRBJ2-7	TGTGCCAGCAGGGGTTTGGGCGTCTACGAGCAGTACTTC	CASRGLGVYEQYF
TRBV25-1	TRBD2	-	TRBJ2-1	TGTGCCAGCAGGATAGCGGGGTACAATGAGCAGTTCTTC	CASRIAGYNEQFF
TRBV6-1	-	-	TRBJ2-7	TGTGCCAGCAGTGAAGGAGCCAGGGGCTACGAGCAGTACTTC	CASSEGARGYEQYF
TRBV20-1	TRBD2	-	TRBJ2-7	TGCAGTGCTTTCGGGGGGACGAGCTCCTACGAGCAGTACTTC	CSAFGGTSSYEQYF
TRBV30	-	-	TRBJ2-7	TGTGCCTGGAAGGGGGGGAGCTCCTACGAGCAGTACTTC	CAWKGGSSYEQYF
TRBV2	-	-	TRBJ2-5	TGTGCCCAACGTCGGGGGGCAGAGACCCAGTACTTC	CAQRRGAETQYF
TRBV4-2	-	-	TRBJ1-2	TGTGCCAGCAGCCATAGAGCTAACTATGGCTACACCTTC	CASSHRANYGYTF
TRBV2	-	-	TRBJ2-7	TGTGCCAGCAGCAGGGACACCCCGTACTCCCACGAGCAGTACTTC	CASSRDTPYSHEQYF
TRBV27	TRBD2	-	TRBJ2-1	TGTGCCAGCAGCCCGCCCGGACTAGCGGCGAATGAGCAGTTCTTC	CASSPPGLAANEQFF
TRBV7-2	-	-	TRBJ1-1	TGTGCCAGCAGCCAACTTACGAACACTGAAGCTTTCTTT	CASSQLTNTEAFF
TRBV28	-	-	TRBJ2-5	TGTGCCAGCGGAACGCCGGGAGTGCAAGAGACCCAGTACTTC	CASGTPGVQETQYF
TRBV7-2	-	-	TRBJ2-3	TGTGCCAGCAGCCAAGAACCCCAGGTTTTTGGGACAGATACGCAGTATTTT	CASSQEPQVFGTDTQYF
TRBV6-1	TRBD2	-	TRBJ2-6	TGTGCCAGCAGGTTTAGCGGGGGGGCGACAGGGGCCAACGTCCTGACTTTC	CASRFSGGATGANVLTF
TRBV20-1	-	-	TRBJ2-7	TGCAGTGCTAGAGATCCCCTAGCGAGGACGTACGAGCAGTACTTC	CSARDPLARTYEQYF
TRBV5-1	TRBD2	-	TRBJ2-7	TGCGCCAGCAGCACCCTGACTAGCGGGGGCCCCGGGGAGCAGTACTTC	CASSTLTSGGPGEQYF
TRBV11-1	TRBD2	-	TRBJ2-5	TGTGCCAGCAGTCCCCCTAGCGGTCGGGAGACCCAGTACTTC	CASSPPSGRETQYF
TRBV7-2	-	-	TRBJ2-5	TGTGCCAGCAGCTCACTGAGCAGGGGCTCGGAGACCCAGTACTTC	CASSSLSRGSETQYF
TRBV10-3	-	-	TRBJ2-3	TGTGCCATCAGTGAGTCGAGCGGGCCAGATACGCAGTATTTT	CAISESSGPDTQYF
TRBV24-1	-	-	TRBJ2-2	TGTGCCACCAGTGATGAGGGACAAGACACCGGGGAGCTGTTTTTT	CATSDEGQDTGELFF
TRBV4-3	TRBD1	few	TRBJ2-6	TGCGCCAGCAGCCAAGATTACGGACCGGGACAGGCAAGATCTGGGGCCAACGTCCTGACTTTC	CASSQDYGPGQARSGANVLTF
TRBV6-4	TRBD2	-	TRBJ2-1	TGTGCGAGCGGGGTAAGGTCCTACAATGAGCAGTTCTTC	CASGVRSYNEQFF
TRBV6-1	TRBD2	-	TRBJ2-3	TGTGCCAGCAGCCCGGTACAGCGGGGGAGCACAGATACGCAGTATTTT	CASSPVQRGSTDTQYF
TRBV20-1	-	-	TRBJ1-2	TGCAGTGCTAGAGAGATATGGGCAGAGGGCTATGGCTACACCTTC	CSAREIWAEGYGYTF
TRBV10-3	-	-	TRBJ2-2	TGTGCCATCAGTGAAGTGGGAGGCACCGGGGAGCTGTTTTTT	CAISEVGGTGELFF
TRBV29-1	-	-	TRBJ2-5	TGCAGCGTTGAGGGGGGGCCGAGAACCCAGTACTTC	CSVEGGPRTQYF
TRBV15	-	few	TRBJ2-7	TGTGCCACCAGCCCCAATGCGGACTACGAGCAGTACTTC	CATSPNADYEQYF
TRBV2	-	-	TRBJ1-2	TGTGCCAGCAATCCCCAGGGACCCTCATATGGCTACACCTTC	CASNPQGPSYGYTF
TRBV4-2	-	-	TRBJ1-1	TGTGCCAGCAGCCCACCGGTACAGGTCGAAATCGAAGCTTTCTTT	CASSPPVQVEIEAFF
TRBV5-1	-	few	TRBJ2-5	TGCGCCAGCGGTGGCGCCCGCGAGACCCAGTACTTC	CASGGARETQYF
TRBV4-3	-	few	TRBJ2-7	TGCGCCAGCAGCCAAGATTCTGGGCGGGGCGCCTCCTACGAGCAGTACTTC	CASSQDSGRGASYEQYF
TRBV5-1	-	-	TRBJ2-1	TGCGCCAGCAGCTCGGGCCTGACTAGCTACAATGAGCAGTTCTTC	CASSSGLTSYNEQFF
TRBV11-2	-	-	TRBJ1-1	TGTGCCAGCGGCGTAGTCGGGGGGTCTGAAGCTTTCTTT	CASGVVGGSEAFF